Shown below are 23 T cell receptor beta chains from a single sample sequenced in a study of blood T cells in healthy people across ages. The authors ran a second PCR of roughly 7 to 11 cycles using a sample-barcoded 5' primer and a J-beta primer mix. TCRdb passed the 5' RACE reads through MiXCR, listing each CDR3 protein once. The repertoire holds over 600,000 distinct CDR3 sequences, with under 25% as singletons. Sequencing used blood. These receptors were collected from a man between 65 and 85 years old in good health.

This clonotype was recorded many times. The V and J genes are TRBV6-2 or TRBV6-3 and TRBJ1-4; 10 nucleotides line up with TRBD1. Per the germline V gene, CDR1 is MNHEY and CDR2 is SVGEGT. This CDR3 has 17 residues. V gave up 6 bases and J gave up 5 bases; unmatched junction bases: 12. CDR3 in DNA: TGTGCCAGCAGCCAACCCGGGACAGGGGCGCTGAATGAAAAACTGTTTTTT. Amino acids: CASSQPGTGALNEKLFF.

The chain uses TRBV14 and TRBJ2-5; 9 bases are a match to TRBD2. The CDR3 has 17 residues. The germline CDR1 and CDR2 sequences are SGHDN and FVKESK. Germline trimming cut 1 base from V and 5 bases from J; bases unmatched to any gene: 11. Here the CDR3 reads CASSQGALTSGWETQYF. In DNA form, the CDR3 reads TGTGCCAGCAGCCAAGGGGCTTTGACTAGCGGTTGGGAGACCCAGTACTTC.

Here the CDR3 reads CSARNRGENTIYF. The CDR3 DNA is TGCAGTGCTAGAAACAGGGGAGAAAACACCATATATTTT. The chain links TRBV20-1 to TRBJ1-3, with 7 positions matching TRBD1. Per germline, CDR1 DFQATT and CDR2 SNEGSKA (reference sequence). J lost 6 bases, V lost 2 bases, and 4 bases had no gene match. This CDR3 comprises 13 residues.

The chain couples TRBV5-1 to TRBJ2-1; 8 bases are shared with TRBD2. Trimming took 0 bases from V and 2 from J; bases not matched to a gene: 4. CDR1 and CDR2 (germline): SGHRS, YFSETQ. The CDR3 consists of 16 residues. CDR3 nucleotides: TGCGCCAGCAGCTTGGCCACCGGGAGGGCCTACAATGAGCAGTTCTTC. It codes for CASSLATGRAYNEQFF.

The chain links TRBV10-3 to TRBJ1-5; 9 bases map to TRBD1. After removal of 6 bases from V and 4 bases from J, the junction contained 4 bases not matched to a gene. The CDR3 extends over 14 amino acids. The germline CDR1 and CDR2 sequences are ENHRY and SYGVKD. In nucleotides, the CDR3 is TGTGCCATCAGGGACAGGGGTACGAATCAGCCCCAGCATTTT. Translation gives CAIRDRGTNQPQHF.

The chain links TRBV20-1 to TRBJ2-1; 9 bases agree with TRBD2. CDR1 DFQATT and CDR2 SNEGSKA come from the germline V gene (reference sequence). CDR3 size: 16 residues. V trimming: 4 bases; J trimming: 1 base; junction bases outside the gene matches: 8. As DNA, the CDR3 is TGCAGTGCTACCTCCGGGACTAGCCCATCCTACAATGAGCAGTTCTTC. Translated: CSATSGTSPSYNEQFF.

The rearrangement joins TRBV5-1 to TRBJ2-1, with TRBD2 identical over 7 bases. Germline CDR1 SGHRS, CDR2 YFSETQ. The CDR3 spans 16 residues. The V gene end was trimmed by 1 base and the J gene end by 6 bases; junction bases not matched to a gene: 10. The CDR3 protein is CASSLLSGGVANEQFF. CDR3 sequence (DNA): TGCGCCAGCAGCTTGTTATCGGGGGGTGTAGCCAATGAGCAGTTCTTC.

This clonotype was picked up many times. The chain has TRBV20-1 and TRBJ1-4; 10 nucleotides align to TRBD1. V lost 5 bases to trimming and J lost 6 bases; unmatched junction nucleotides: 3. CDR1 is DFQATT, CDR2 SNEGSKA, per germline (reference sequence). The CDR3 sequence is 13 residues long. CDR3 sequence (DNA): TGCAGTGCTCCGGGACAGGGGTATGAAAAACTGTTTTTT. Translation gives CSAPGQGYEKLFF.

The chain combines TRBV20-1 with TRBJ2-2; D is possibly TRBD2 (6 bases). The CDR3 has 16 residues. Germline V gene sequence: CDR1 DFQATT, CDR2 SNEGSKA (reference sequence). The germline V and J ends were trimmed by 2 bases and 0 bases, with 13 bases remaining between them. The chain's CDR3 is CSARSAGTSNTGELFF. CDR3 DNA sequence: TGCAGTGCTAGATCTGCCGGGACTTCGAACACCGGGGAGCTGTTTTTT.

This clonotype showed up just a few times. The gene calls are TRBV10-2 and TRBJ2-3, with 10 bases fitting TRBD2. Germline V gene lookup returns CDR1 WSHSY and CDR2 SAAADI. V shed 4 bases and J 0 bases; nucleotides not matched to a gene: 4. The CDR3 extends over 16 amino acids. Here the CDR3 reads CASSAASGSSTDTQYF. Here the CDR3 DNA reads TGCGCCAGCAGTGCGGCTAGCGGGAGCAGCACAGATACGCAGTATTTT.

V usage is TRBV6-2 or TRBV6-3 and J usage is TRBJ1-1, with D perhaps matching TRBD1 (5 bases). The V gene lost 2 bases and the J gene lost 4 bases, with 14 bases spanning the gap. This CDR3 spans 15 amino acids. Germline CDR1 is MNHEY and CDR2 is SVGEGT. The DNA for the CDR3 is TGTGCCAGCAGTTACCCCGGGACTACTGGCACTGAAGCTTTCTTT. It codes for CASSYPGTTGTEAFF.

This clonotype was detected only a few times. V is TRBV20-1 and J is TRBJ1-4; 11 positions agree with TRBD1. The germline CDR1 and CDR2 sequences are DFQATT and SNEGSKA (reference sequence). J gave up 8 bases and V 1 base, and 3 bases lay outside the gene matches. The CDR3 has 14 amino acids. The CDR3: CSARAGTGGEKLFF. CDR3 in DNA: TGCAGTGCTAGAGCCGGGACAGGGGGAGAAAAACTGTTTTTT.

For this clonotype: Since a much larger clone is just one base distant, this may be a read error. The rearrangement joins TRBV13 to TRBJ2-1; 7 nucleotides line up with TRBD2. This CDR3 is built from 14 residues. CDR1 PRHDT and CDR2 FYEKMQ come from the germline V gene (reference sequence). The CDR3: CVSSTRLAATEQFF. Here the CDR3 DNA reads TGTGTCAGCAGCACACGACTAGCTGCCACTGAGCAGTTCTTC.

In this sample, this clonotype turned up many times. The chain couples TRBV10-3 to TRBJ2-4, with 8 bases lining up with TRBD2. CDR3 size: 17 residues. V was clipped by 4 bases and J by 3 bases; unmatched bases: 11. CDR1 is ENHRY and CDR2 is SYGVKD in the germline V gene. The chain's CDR3 is CAISGGPSGSDKNIQYF. The CDR3, as DNA: TGTGCCATCAGTGGTGGGCCTAGCGGGTCCGACAAAAACATTCAGTACTTC.

The CDR3 DNA is TGTGCCAGCAGTGAAGGGGGACAGGGGTCTGGAAACACCATATATTTT. Amino acid sequence: CASSEGGQGSGNTIYF. The genes are TRBV6-1 and TRBJ1-3; 10 nucleotides line up with TRBD1. Germline V gene lookup returns CDR1 MNHNS and CDR2 SASEGT. This CDR3 spans 16 amino acids. Trimming at V came to 1 base and at J to 1 base, leaving 1 base not matched to a gene.

Details on this clonotype: A much more abundant neighbour one base away suggests this may be a read error. V usage is TRBV25-1 and J usage is TRBJ2-5; 9 bases are shared with TRBD2. The J call may be faulty, since TRBJ2-1 better matches the DNA end. The CDR3 loop spans 14 amino acids. Germline lookup yields CDR1 MGHDK and CDR2 SYGVNS. CDR3 DNA sequence: TGTGCCTGCGGTCTAGCGGGACTCTACAATGAGCAGTTCTTC. Translating it yields CACGLAGLYNEQFF.

This clonotype was detected only a few times. The chain is built from TRBV21-1 and TRBJ2-5; the table assigns TRBD1, which was not confirmed against the DNA. TRBV21-1 is described as a pseudogene. The CDR3 has 17 residues. In nucleotides, the CDR3 is TGTGCCAGCAGCAAAAGGAACCGGGGACAGGTCCAAGAGACCCAGTACTTC. Its protein is CASSKRNRGQVQETQYF.

In its sample, this clonotype was seen a few times. The gene calls are TRBV20-1 and TRBJ2-7; D is possibly TRBD2 (6 bases). V shed 3 bases and J shed 3 bases, with 9 bases lying between them. The CDR3 has 12 residues. CDR1 is DFQATT and CDR2 is SNEGSKA in the germline V gene (reference sequence). CDR3 in DNA: TGCAGTGCTAGGCTGACTAGCTACGAGCAGTACTTC. Encoded protein: CSARLTSYEQYF.

On this clonotype itself: This likely comes from a read error, as the CDR3 has no conserved phenylalanine or tryptophan at its end. The rearrangement links TRBV5-1 to TRBJ1-1, with a tentative D call TRBD1 (5 bases). The CDR3 spans 14 residues. In germline, CDR1 is SGHRS, CDR2 YFSETQ. The V and J ends lost 4 bases and 4 bases respectively, with 14 bases between them. CDR3 coding DNA: TGCGCCAGCAGCGCCCGGGACGGCAGCACTGAAGCTTTCCTT. It specifies CASSARDGSTEAFL.

With respect to this clonotype: One end of the junction is discordant with germline, which a read error may explain. This rearrangement joins TRBV6-1 to TRBJ2-5; D unclear. This CDR3 contains 12 residues. Per germline, CDR1 MNHNS and CDR2 SASEGT. CDR3 sequence (DNA): TGTGCCAGCGGTGAAGTGGGAGAGACCCAGTACTTC. Translation: CASGEVGETQYF.

This clonotype was recorded at least ten times. V usage is TRBV6-5 and J usage is TRBJ2-1, with 12 bases aligning to TRBD2. With V trimmed by 7 bases and J by 10 bases, 11 bases remained unmatched. Germline CDR1 MNHEY, CDR2 SVGAGI. CDR3 length: 15 residues. This CDR3 reads CASTDWTSGISEQFF. Here the CDR3 DNA reads TGTGCCAGCACAGACTGGACTAGCGGGATTAGCGAGCAGTTCTTC.

The V call is TRBV10-3, the J call TRBJ1-3; D unresolved. V lost 5 bases and J lost 0, with 11 bases in between. Germline V CDR1 and CDR2: ENHRY, SYGVKD. This CDR3 contains 15 residues. This CDR3 is CAISTSGHSGNTIYF. CDR3 coding DNA: TGTGCCATCAGTACCTCGGGCCACTCTGGAAACACCATATATTTT.

A few counts support this clonotype. CDR3 in DNA: TGTGCCAGCAGCCCGAGGTTCGAGCAGTACTTC. Translation: CASSPRFEQYF. V gene TRBV7-8 combines with J gene TRBJ2-5; D not resolved. The J call may be wrong; the DNA end is better matched by TRBJ2-7. The CDR3 covers 11 residues. Germline loops: CDR1 SGHVS, CDR2 FQNEAQ.